This T cell receptor beta chain was found in a study of T cell responses to AZD1222 COVID-19 vaccine. Study-wide points: Just a handful of people given AZD1222 tested seropositive at baseline. Spike as a whole was targeted by vaccine-associated CD4 TCRs, dominant at 160-218 and 743-854. Regions left unmutated in variants are reportedly the target of nearly half of spike-specific TCRs.

With respect to this clone: Its antigen is not identified.

The method was immunoSEQ multiplex PCR; TCRdb's version includes in-frame clones alone and lacks a portion of them. The data show about 210,000 clones, with approximately 92% seen just once and approximately 1.4% held by the top ten. The length of the CDR3 is 16 residues. Between the trimmed V and J ends, which lost 3 bases and 0 bases, there was a span of 12 bases. CDR1 is KGHSH and CDR2 is LQKENI in the germline V gene. The sequences come from peripheral blood, collected on day 0 of AZD1222 vaccination. The TCR originated in an adult in good health. The chain links TRBV18 to TRBJ1-3; TRBD1 might be the D (5 bases). CDR3 region: CASSPRAGVSGNTIYF. CDR3 in DNA: TGTGCCAGCTCACCGAGGGCGGGGGTCTCTGGAAACACCATATATTTT.